The 18 T cell receptor beta chains given below trace back to one sample, sequenced in a study of cytomegalovirus exposure and HLA in healthy donors. Use of 60 Vbeta and 13 Jbeta primers characterized the PCR. Sequencing used immunoSEQ multiplex PCR; TCRdb keeps in-frame clones, though not all of them. The repertoire holds about 190,000 clones, with about three quarters as singletons. Sequencing was carried out using PBMCs. These receptors were collected from a woman aged 40 to 50 in good health and CMV-seronegative.

V gene TRBV11-2 combines with J gene TRBJ1-2; D possibly corresponds to TRBD1 (5 bases). V was trimmed by 6 bases and J by 2 bases, leaving 16 bases between them. The germline CDR1 and CDR2 sequences are SGHAT and FQNNGV. This CDR3 has 15 amino acids. The CDR3 loop is CASSWMRGGNYGYTF. The CDR3 nucleotides read TGTGCCAGCAGTTGGATGAGGGGAGGGAACTATGGCTACACCTTC. The whole variable domain, remainder taken from reference TRBV11-2 and TRBJ1-2, is EAGVAQSPRYKIIEKRQSVAFWCNPISGHATLYWYQQILGQGPKLLIQFQNNGVVDDSQLPKDRFSAERLKGVDSTLKIQPAKLEDSAVYLCASSWMRGGNYGYTFGSGTRLTVV.

The rearrangement joins TRBV10-1 to TRBJ1-6, with TRBD1 matching over 9 bases. The germline V gene encodes CDR1 WNHNN and CDR2 SYGVQD (reference sequence). Trimming at V came to 4 bases and at J to 7 bases, leaving 11 bases not matched to a gene. This CDR3 contains 17 residues. In nucleotides, the CDR3 is TGCGCCAGCAGTGGGGGACAGGGACTCTCCCCAAATTCACCCCTCCACTTT. Translation: CASSGGQGLSPNSPLHF.

The chain recombines TRBV5-1 with TRBJ2-3; TRBD1 aligns across 7 bases. Trimming took 4 bases from V and 1 from J; bases not matched to a gene: 6. The V gene's germline CDR1 is SGHRS and CDR2 YFSETQ. The CDR3 runs 15 residues. Here the CDR3 DNA reads TGCGCCAGCAGCCAGGGGGAGATCGGCACAGATACGCAGTATTTT. Protein: CASSQGEIGTDTQYF. The entire variable domain, with the rest obtained from reference TRBV5-1 and TRBJ2-3, is as follows: KAGVTQTPRYLIKTRGQQVTLSCSPISGHRSVSWYQQTPGQGLQFLFEYFSETQRNKGNFPGRFSGRQFSNSRSEMNVSTLELGDSALYLCASSQGEIGTDTQYFGPGTRLTVL.

Turning to this clone: The sample carries other DNA sequences with the same CDR3. The rearrangement uses TRBV18 and TRBJ2-2; no definite D call. Germline V gene sequence: CDR1 KGHSH, CDR2 LQKENI. Trimming removed 3 bases from V and 6 bases from J, with 5 bases in between. The CDR3 runs 12 residues. The CDR3 protein is CASSPTSGELFF. CDR3 in DNA: TGTGCCAGCTCACCTACTTCCGGGGAGCTGTTTTTT.

This clone has only a few counts. V and J are TRBV23-1 and TRBJ2-7, with 9 bases that match TRBD2. TRBV23-1 belongs to the ORF category, with a function that is uncertain. The V and J ends lost 6 bases and 6 bases, in that order; junction bases with no gene match: 18. This CDR3 has 17 amino acids. CDR3 sequence reads: CASRSKRAPREGPEQYF. Written as DNA, the CDR3 is TGCGCCAGCAGATCGAAGCGAGCGCCGCGGGAGGGCCCCGAGCAGTACTTC.

This clone was found once. V gene TRBV7-2 combines with J gene TRBJ2-1; TRBD1 agrees at 10 bases. Losses at the gene ends were 3 bases for V and 9 bases for J; bases not matched to a gene: 8. CDR3 length equals 15 residues. The V gene's germline CDR1 is SGHTA and CDR2 FQGNSA. CDR3 residues: CASSFDRGPQGEQFF. For the CDR3, the DNA is TGTGCCAGCAGCTTCGACAGGGGGCCGCAAGGTGAGCAGTTCTTC.

This clone was recorded a few times. The V gene is TRBV15, the J gene TRBJ2-1; TRBD1 is a possible D gene (5 bases). V shed 5 bases and J shed 11 bases, with 22 bases lying between them. The CDR3 loop spans 15 amino acids. Germline V CDR1 and CDR2: LNHNV, YYDKDF (reference sequence). The CDR3 loop is CATSRYREGARQQFF. For the CDR3, the DNA is TGTGCCACCAGCCGATACCGTGAAGGGGCGCGTCAGCAGTTCTTC.

This clone appeared once. The V gene is TRBV14, the J gene TRBJ1-6; 8 bases match TRBD1. This CDR3 contains 14 residues. V lost 1 base and J lost 11; bases outside the gene matches: 4. Germline V gene sequence: CDR1 SGHDN, CDR2 FVKESK. CDR3 in amino acids: CASSQVNRGTPLHF. The CDR3 DNA sequence: TGTGCCAGCAGCCAAGTTAACAGGGGGACACCCCTCCACTTT.

J is TRBJ2-2 and V is TRBV11-2; 7 nucleotides agree with TRBD1. V dropped 5 bases and J dropped 4; count of bases not matched to a gene: 4. Germline V gene sequence: CDR1 SGHAT, CDR2 FQNNGV. This CDR3 has 14 residues. In DNA form, the CDR3 reads TGTGCCAGCAGCGCCACAGGGGTCACCGGGGAGCTGTTTTTT. Translating gives CASSATGVTGELFF.

The chain joins TRBV7-9 to TRBJ1-4; D ambiguous. The CDR3 extends over 15 amino acids. In germline, CDR1 is SEHNR, CDR2 FQNEAQ (reference sequence). Trimming removed 5 bases from V and 0 bases from J, with 10 bases in between. The CDR3 loop is CASSPSTATNEKLFF. The CDR3 DNA reads as TGTGCCAGCAGCCCGAGTACAGCAACTAATGAAAAACTGTTTTTT.

V and J are TRBV5-1 and TRBJ2-3; perhaps TRBD2 as D (6 bases). Trimming took 0 bases from V and 0 from J, leaving 17 bases between them. CDR3 size: 18 residues. Germline-derived CDR1 and CDR2 are SGHRS and YFSETQ. CDR3 protein: CASSLEGTLYSSTDTQYF. CDR3 nucleotides: TGCGCCAGCAGCTTGGAGGGGACTCTGTACTCTAGCACAGATACGCAGTATTTT.

The rearrangement links TRBV10-3 to TRBJ2-1, with D unclear. The V end was cut by 4 bases, the J end by 2 bases, with 12 bases between. Germline CDR1 and CDR2: ENHRY and SYGVKD. The CDR3 spans 15 residues. The CDR3: CAISGNGGTYNEQFF. Written as DNA, the CDR3 is TGTGCCATCAGTGGTAATGGCGGTACCTACAATGAGCAGTTCTTC.

This clone was recorded once. This CDR3 reads CASSSTTGTGSREQYF. CDR3 nucleotides: TGCGCCAGCAGCTCGACAACCGGGACAGGGAGCCGCGAGCAGTACTTC. The chain links TRBV5-1 to TRBJ2-7; 9 nucleotides match TRBD1. This CDR3 comprises 16 residues. Germline lookup yields CDR1 SGHRS and CDR2 YFSETQ. J lost 6 bases, V lost 3 bases, and 13 bases had no gene match.

CDR3 DNA sequence: TGCGCCAGCAGCCAACAGGGGCTCGTTCCAGCGGCAAATGAGCAGTTCTTC. Translation gives CASSQQGLVPAANEQFF. V is TRBV5-1 and J is TRBJ2-1; 7 nucleotides line up with TRBD1. Germline CDR1 SGHRS, CDR2 YFSETQ. After removal of 4 bases from V and 7 bases from J, the junction contained 17 bases not matched to a gene. CDR3 size: 17 residues.

This clone was recorded a few times. The chain has TRBV7-9 and TRBJ1-2; TRBD1 agrees at 7 bases. Trimming at V came to 6 bases and at J to 8 bases, leaving 15 bases not matched to a gene. The CDR3 has 15 residues. Germline V lookup: CDR1 SEHNR, CDR2 FQNEAQ (reference sequence). CDR3 bases: TGTGCCAGCAGACCTTGGGACAGATCCTCGGAGGGCTACACCTTC. It yields the protein CASRPWDRSSEGYTF.

This chain links TRBV6-5 with TRBJ2-3; D is possibly TRBD2 (6 bases). The CDR3 runs to 14 residues. CDR1 MNHEY and CDR2 SVGAGI come from the germline V gene. Deletions cut 5 bases from V and 2 bases from J, with 11 bases between. CDR3 DNA: TGTGCCAGCAGTCCGGACTACCTCACAGATACGCAGTATTTT. Its protein product is CASSPDYLTDTQYF.

J is TRBJ2-4 and V is TRBV27; the D gene is possibly TRBD1 (5 bases). V lost 5 bases to trimming and J lost 1 base, with 24 bases between them. The CDR3 runs 19 residues. In germline, CDR1 is MNHEY, CDR2 SMNVEV (reference sequence). The CDR3 loop is CASSQSRARAKPAKNIQYF. Here the CDR3 DNA reads TGTGCCAGCAGTCAGTCCAGGGCCAGAGCCAAACCTGCCAAAAACATTCAGTACTTC.

The chain couples TRBV5-1 to TRBJ1-1; weak D call: TRBD1 (5 bases). With 2 bases removed from V and 3 bases from J, the gap between germline ends came to 14 bases. The CDR3 contains 15 residues. The germline gives CDR1 SGHRS, CDR2 YFSETQ. CDR3 nucleotides: TGCGCCAGCAGCTTTGGGGGGTCTACAGACACTGAAGCTTTCTTT. Translation gives CASSFGGSTDTEAFF.